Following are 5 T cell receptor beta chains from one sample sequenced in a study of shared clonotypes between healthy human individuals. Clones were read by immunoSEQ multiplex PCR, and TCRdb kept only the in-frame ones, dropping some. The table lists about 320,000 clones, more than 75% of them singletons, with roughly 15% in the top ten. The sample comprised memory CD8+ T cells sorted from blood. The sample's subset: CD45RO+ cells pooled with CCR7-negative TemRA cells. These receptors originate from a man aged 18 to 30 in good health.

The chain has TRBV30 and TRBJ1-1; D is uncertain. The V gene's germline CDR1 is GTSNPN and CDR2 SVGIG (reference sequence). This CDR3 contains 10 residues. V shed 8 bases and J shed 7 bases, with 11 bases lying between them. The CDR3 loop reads CAHGEDEAFF. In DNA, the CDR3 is TGTGCCCACGGGGAAGATGAAGCTTTCTTT.

The CDR3 sequence is CASSGFRGPDTEAFF. CDR3 sequence (DNA): TGTGCCAGCAGCGGATTCAGGGGGCCGGACACTGAAGCTTTCTTT. The rearrangement joins TRBV11-2 to TRBJ1-1, with 8 nucleotides matching TRBD1. Germline assignment: CDR1 SGHAT and CDR2 FQNNGV. V dropped 5 bases and J dropped 3; count of bases not matched to a gene: 8. This CDR3 spans 15 amino acids.

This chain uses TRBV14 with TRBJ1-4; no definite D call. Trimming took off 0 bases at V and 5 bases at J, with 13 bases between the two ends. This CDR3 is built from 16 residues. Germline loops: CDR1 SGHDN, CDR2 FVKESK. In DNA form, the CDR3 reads TGTGCCAGCAGCCAAGAGAAGGGCAGTTCCAATGAAAAACTGTTTTTT. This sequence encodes CASSQEKGSSNEKLFF.

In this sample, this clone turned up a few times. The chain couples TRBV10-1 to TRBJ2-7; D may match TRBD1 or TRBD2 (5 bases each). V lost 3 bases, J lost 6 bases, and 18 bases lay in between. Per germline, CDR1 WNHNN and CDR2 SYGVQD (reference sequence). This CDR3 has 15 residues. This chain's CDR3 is CASSDWDGIFGEQYF. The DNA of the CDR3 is TGCGCCAGCAGTGACTGGGACGGGATTTTTGGCGAGCAGTACTTC.

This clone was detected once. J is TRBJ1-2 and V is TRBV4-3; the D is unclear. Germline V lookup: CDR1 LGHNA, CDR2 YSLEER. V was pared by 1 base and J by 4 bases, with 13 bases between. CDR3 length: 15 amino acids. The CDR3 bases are TGCGCCAGCAGCCAAGGACCTCCAGTATCCTATGGCTACACCTTC. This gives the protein CASSQGPPVSYGYTF.